These 3 T cell receptor beta chains share one sample of origin, sequenced in a study of T cells in Graves' hyperthyroidism and ophthalmopathy. From RNA transcripts, TCR beta CDR3 regions were amplified. The HTBI set primed first-round TCR CDR3 RT-PCR. TCRdb reanalysed the multiplex PCR reads using MiXCR and keeps one entry per CDR3 protein. The repertoire includes 500,000 to 750,000 distinct CDR3 sequences, about 15% of them detected once, and 7.3% sits in the top ten. The sequencing input was blood. These TCRs come from a woman younger than 45 with Graves' hyperthyroidism.

This clonotype was seen many times. The rearrangement joins TRBV18 to TRBJ1-5; 8 bases are shared with TRBD1. The CDR3 sequence is 15 residues long. V lost 1 base to trimming and J lost 4 bases; unmatched junction nucleotides: 3. Per the germline V gene, CDR1 is KGHSH and CDR2 is LQKENI. CDR3 nucleotides: TGTGCCAGCTCACCACGGCAGGGGGCGAATCAGCCCCAGCATTTT. Protein product: CASSPRQGANQPQHF. Combining the CDR3 with reference TRBV18 and TRBJ1-5 gives the whole variable domain NAGVMQNPRHLVRRRGQEARLRCSPMKGHSHVYWYRQLPEEGLKFMVYLQKENIIDESGMPKERFSAEFPKEGPSILRIQQVVRGDSAAYFCASSPRQGANQPQHFGDGTRLSIL.

In this sample, this clonotype turned up many times. CDR3 sequence: CASSVGYGYTF. The CDR3, as DNA: TGTGCCAGCAGCGTAGGCTATGGCTACACCTTC. The gene calls are TRBV9 and TRBJ1-2; D is undetermined. This CDR3 spans 11 amino acids. In germline, CDR1 is SGDLS, CDR2 YYNGEE. Trimming took 0 bases from V and 4 from J, leaving 1 base between them.

To note about this clonotype: A read error may explain this, as a much larger clone is one base away. The rearrangement links TRBV20-1 to TRBJ1-4; D might be TRBD1 (6 bases). The CDR3 is made up of 15 amino acids. The V gene's germline CDR1 is DFQATT and CDR2 SNEGSKA (reference sequence). This chain's CDR3 is CSAGDRAAGDEKLFF. The CDR3 DNA reads as TGCAGTGCTGGAGATCGGGCAGCAGGGGATGAAAAACTGTTTTTT.